This T cell receptor (beta chain) was obtained from a study of blood T cell repertoires in COVID-19. Turning to the study itself: T cells, B-cell-depleted T cells, or PBMCs provided the cDNA or gDNA that served as material.

The method was immunoSEQ multiplex PCR; TCRdb's version includes in-frame clones alone and lacks a portion of them. This table has some 270,000 clones, approximately 85% appearing once. In Seattle, patients joined the study during active infection and were tracked longitudinally. The length of the CDR3 is 16 residues. Germline CDR1 and CDR2: SGHAT and FQNNGV. V lost 5 bases and J 0 bases, leaving 13 bases between the germline ends. Sequencing was done on a sample of peripheral blood. The chain recombines TRBV11-2 with TRBJ2-2; the D gene is possibly TRBD1 (5 bases). The sequence derives from a human donor with COVID-19, enrolled during active disease. The donor label of this sample is uncertain. The CDR3 nucleotides read TGTGCCAGCAGCATATTAAGGGGTGCGAACACCGGGGAGCTGTTTTTT. Translation: CASSILRGANTGELFF. The full variable domain, its missing parts supplied by reference TRBV11-2 and TRBJ2-2, is EAGVAQSPRYKIIEKRQSVAFWCNPISGHATLYWYQQILGQGPKLLIQFQNNGVVDDSQLPKDRFSAERLKGVDSTLKIQPAKLEDSAVYLCASSILRGANTGELFFGEGSRLTVL.